The 9 T cell receptor beta chains presented below share a single source sample, sequenced in a study of blood T cell repertoires in COVID-19. Libraries were prepared by immunoSEQ multiplex PCR; TCRdb keeps only in-frame clonotypes and omits some of them. This table has 200,000 to 250,000 clones, 87% appearing once. The sequenced sample consisted of PBMCs or T cells enriched from blood (not recorded which). These receptors were obtained from a man under 40 who had recovered from COVID-19.

V and J are TRBV3-1 (or the pseudogene TRBV3-2) and TRBJ2-1, with TRBD1 identical over 10 bases. From germline, CDR1 is LGHDT and CDR2 YNNKEL (reference sequence). The CDR3 has 15 residues. V trimming: 3 bases; J trimming: 9 bases; junction bases outside the gene matches: 8. CDR3 DNA: TGTGCCAGCAGCCATCCAGGGACAGGGGTCCCTGAGCAGTTCTTC. It translates to CASSHPGTGVPEQFF.

The rearrangement joins TRBV5-8 to TRBJ1-3; weak D call: TRBD1 (5 bases). CDR3 length: 18 amino acids. V was pared by 0 bases and J by 2 bases, with 18 bases between. Germline V gives CDR1 SGHTS, CDR2 YDEGEE. DNA of the CDR3: TGTGCCAGCAGCTTGGACGGGGAGGGGAACCTCGCTGGAAACACCATATATTTT. This translates into CASSLDGEGNLAGNTIYF.

V and J are TRBV11-2 and TRBJ2-7, with D possibly TRBD2 on 5 matching bases. Trimming stripped 1 base from V and 2 bases from J, with 9 bases between. This CDR3 comprises 14 residues. CDR1 and CDR2 (germline): SGHAT, FQNNGV. The CDR3 nucleotides are TGTGCCAGCAGCTTAGTATCGGGAACCTACGAGCAGTACTTC. Its translation is CASSLVSGTYEQYF.

The rearrangement uses TRBV27 and TRBJ1-5, with D hard to call. Per the germline V gene, CDR1 is MNHEY and CDR2 is SMNVEV (reference sequence). The CDR3 length is 15 residues. V lost 3 bases and J lost 0, with 9 bases in between. The CDR3 DNA follows: TGTGCCAGCAGTTTCGCGCGGAGTAGCAATCAGCCCCAGCATTTT. Translation gives CASSFARSSNQPQHF.

The sample holds a few counts of this clone. The chain is built from TRBV5-1 and TRBJ2-2, with TRBD2 identical over 7 bases. This CDR3 region has 15 residues. Germline lookup yields CDR1 SGHRS and CDR2 YFSETQ. J lost 4 bases, V lost 4 bases, and 7 bases had no gene match. The CDR3 is CASSRGGGSTGELFF. The CDR3 DNA sequence: TGCGCCAGCAGCAGAGGAGGCGGGAGCACCGGGGAGCTGTTTTTT.

The V gene is TRBV6-1, the J gene TRBJ1-2; D is ambiguous. This CDR3 spans 13 amino acids. CDR1 is MNHNS and CDR2 is SASEGT in the germline V gene. V shed 4 bases and J shed 2 bases, with 8 bases lying between them. The CDR3 here is CASSVARNYGYTF. CDR3 nucleotide sequence: TGTGCCAGCAGTGTAGCCAGGAACTATGGCTACACCTTC.

V and J are TRBV3-1 (or the pseudogene TRBV3-2) and TRBJ1-4, with TRBD1 as a possible D gene (5 bases). The CDR3 totals 16 residues. Trimming took 0 bases from V and 8 from J, leaving 16 bases between them. Germline lookup yields CDR1 LGHDT and CDR2 YNNKEL (reference sequence). As DNA, the CDR3 is TGTGCCAGCAGCCAAGATCTGAGACAGTCGCGGGAAAAACTGTTTTTT. Translation gives CASSQDLRQSREKLFF.

In its sample, this clone was seen a few times. V is TRBV28 and J is TRBJ2-7; a possible D gene is TRBD1 (5 bases). Looked up from germline, CDR1 is MDHEN and CDR2 is SYDVKM. This CDR3 is 14 amino acids long. The V and J ends lost 2 bases and 2 bases respectively, with 10 bases between them. This CDR3 reads CASSLPRAPYEQYF. The CDR3 nucleotides read TGTGCCAGCAGTTTACCCAGGGCCCCCTACGAGCAGTACTTC.

The chain is built from TRBV5-1 and TRBJ1-2; 7 bases are a match to TRBD1. J was trimmed by 13 bases and V by 0 bases; bases with no gene match: 12. Germline CDR1 SGHRS, CDR2 YFSETQ. The CDR3 spans 14 residues. The CDR3 here is CASSLASQGDNCTF. CDR3 nucleotides: TGCGCCAGCAGCTTGGCATCGCAGGGGGATAACTGCACCTTC.